Listed here are 17 T cell receptor beta chains from one sample, sequenced in a study of CD8 T cells in ankylosing spondylitis. From the 5' RACE reads, TCRdb called clonotypes with MiXCR, one entry per CDR3 protein. This table holds some 270,000 distinct CDR3 sequences, 32% found once. Sequencing was performed on blood, either unsorted or a sorted T cell fraction (not recorded which). These receptors all come from a male donor with ankylosing spondylitis or in good health (not recorded which).

This chain joins TRBV12-3 or TRBV12-4 and TRBJ2-7, with D tentatively TRBD2 (5 bases). With 0 bases removed from V and 3 bases from J, the gap between germline ends came to 12 bases. The CDR3 loop spans 15 amino acids. The chain's CDR3 is CASSLAGRRVYEQYF. The CDR3 bases are TGTGCCAGCAGTTTAGCGGGGAGACGGGTCTACGAGCAGTACTTC.

This clonotype was recorded at least ten times. CDR3 loop: CASSPDSNYGYTF. The CDR3 DNA is TGTGCCAGCAGTCCCGACAGTAACTATGGCTACACCTTC. The chain links TRBV6-1 to TRBJ1-2, with D tentatively TRBD1 (5 bases). This CDR3 spans 13 amino acids. Trimming took off 5 bases at V and 1 base at J, with 8 bases between the two ends. The germline gives CDR1 MNHNS, CDR2 SASEGT.

The rearrangement links TRBV7-9 to TRBJ1-2; a weak D match, TRBD1 (6 bases). With 0 bases removed from V and 7 bases from J, the gap between germline ends came to 12 bases. The CDR3 is made up of 14 amino acids. Germline V lookup: CDR1 SEHNR, CDR2 FQNEAQ (reference sequence). DNA of the CDR3: TGTGCCAGCAGCTTAGCTCTGCAGGGGACTGGCTACACCTTC. Residues: CASSLALQGTGYTF.

The DNA for the CDR3 is TGCGCCAGCAGCTTTAGACAGGGGATGGTCCACGAGCAGTACTTC. Encoded protein: CASSFRQGMVHEQYF. The chain uses TRBV5-1 and TRBJ2-7, with 8 bases identical to TRBD1. The germline V gene encodes CDR1 SGHRS and CDR2 YFSETQ. The J segment lost 5 bases and the V segment lost 2 bases, leaving 9 bases of the junction unmatched. CDR3 length: 15 residues.

This clonotype has just a few counts. V and J are TRBV10-3 and TRBJ1-2; D remains unclear. The V end was cut by 10 bases, the J end by 1 base, with 13 bases between. The CDR3 has 13 amino acids. CDR1 ENHRY and CDR2 SYGVKD come from the germline V gene. The CDR3 DNA reads TGTGCCACTCTCCCCGAGGGTAACTATGGCTACACCTTC. Its translation: CATLPEGNYGYTF.

This clonotype appeared a few times. The rearrangement uses TRBV20-1 and TRBJ2-5; 11 positions match TRBD1. CDR1 and CDR2 from the germline V gene are DFQATT and SNEGSKA (reference sequence). Losses at the gene ends were 6 bases for V and 5 bases for J; bases not matched to a gene: 8. CDR3 length equals 14 residues. The CDR3 reads CSAMGQGGRETQYF. CDR3 coding DNA: TGCAGTGCCATGGGACAGGGGGGTAGGGAGACCCAGTACTTC.

The chain combines TRBV29-1 with TRBJ2-5, with D unclear. V lost 3 bases to trimming and J lost 5 bases, with 13 bases between them. Per germline, CDR1 SQVTM and CDR2 ANQGSEA. The CDR3 loop spans 13 amino acids. The CDR3 DNA sequence: TGCAGCGTTGATTCGAAGATCCGGGAGACCCAGTACTTC. Its translation is CSVDSKIRETQYF.

This clonotype was seen once. The chain links TRBV5-1 to TRBJ1-3, with 7 bases fitting TRBD1. Unmatched junction bases numbered 5, after V lost 4 bases and J lost 4 bases. This CDR3 region has 14 residues. Per germline, CDR1 SGHRS and CDR2 YFSETQ. DNA of the CDR3: TGCGCCAGCAGCCGACAGGGCGAGGGAAACACCATATATTTT. Translated, it gives CASSRQGEGNTIYF. Full variable domain (outside the CDR3, taken from reference TRBV5-1 and TRBJ1-3): KAGVTQTPRYLIKTRGQQVTLSCSPISGHRSVSWYQQTPGQGLQFLFEYFSETQRNKGNFPGRFSGRQFSNSRSEMNVSTLELGDSALYLCASSRQGEGNTIYFGEGSWLTVV.

This clonotype was seen a few times. V gene TRBV20-1 combines with J gene TRBJ2-1; a possible D gene is TRBD2 (5 bases). V was trimmed by 3 bases and J by 3 bases, leaving 12 bases between them. This CDR3 has 14 residues. CDR1 DFQATT and CDR2 SNEGSKA come from the germline V gene (reference sequence). This CDR3 reads CSASVGRDYNEQFF. The CDR3 region has the DNA TGCAGTGCTAGTGTAGGGAGAGACTACAATGAGCAGTTCTTC.

J is TRBJ1-1 and V is TRBV5-1; D is uncertain. The germline V gene has CDR1 SGHRS and CDR2 YFSETQ. The CDR3 has 13 amino acids. Trimming removed 4 bases from V and 2 bases from J, with 9 bases in between. The DNA of the CDR3 is TGCGCCAGCAGCACCCAGAAAAACACTGAAGCTTTCTTT. It codes for CASSTQKNTEAFF.

This rearrangement joins TRBV24-1 to TRBJ1-2; D gene unclear. The CDR3 is made up of 14 amino acids. Germline V CDR1 and CDR2: KGHDR, SFDVKD. Trimming removed 0 bases at V and 6 bases at J, with 10 bases between. CDR3 sequence: CATSDLEQADGYTF. Written as DNA, the CDR3 is TGTGCCACCAGTGATTTGGAGCAGGCCGATGGCTACACCTTC.

CDR3 in amino acids: CASSFLDTEAFF. In DNA, the CDR3 is TGTGCCAGCAGTTTTCTAGACACTGAAGCTTTCTTT. This chain links TRBV28 with TRBJ1-1, with D unclear. The CDR3 loop spans 12 amino acids. The germline V gene encodes CDR1 MDHEN and CDR2 SYDVKM. V lost 3 bases and J lost 3, with 5 bases in between.

A few counts support this clonotype. The gene calls are TRBV4-1 and TRBJ1-1; a possible D gene is TRBD1 (6 bases). The germline V gene has CDR1 MGHRA and CDR2 YSYEKL. The V gene lost 2 bases and the J gene lost 3 bases, with 16 bases spanning the gap. The CDR3 extends over 16 amino acids. The CDR3 nucleotides are TGCGCCAGCAGCCAACTGACAGGTCGGCTGGACACTGAAGCTTTCTTT. Translating gives CASSQLTGRLDTEAFF.

The chain couples TRBV10-3 to TRBJ2-5; 10 bases are a match to TRBD2. The CDR3 loop spans 15 amino acids. Germline loops: CDR1 ENHRY, CDR2 SYGVKD. Germline trimming cut 0 bases from V and 7 bases from J; bases unmatched to any gene: 5. The CDR3 DNA reads TGTGCCATCAGTGAGTCAGGACTAGCGGTCGGGACCCAGTACTTC. Encoded protein: CAISESGLAVGTQYF.

This clonotype was counted between two and nine times. The chain links TRBV7-6 to TRBJ2-7; a weak D match, TRBD1 (5 bases). V gave up 2 bases and J gave up 5 bases, with 10 bases separating them. The length of the CDR3 is 13 residues. Germline CDR1 and CDR2: SGHVS and FNYEAQ. This chain's CDR3 is CASSLSSGNEQYF. The CDR3 nucleotides are TGTGCCAGCAGCTTATCTTCAGGGAACGAGCAGTACTTC.

The rearrangement joins TRBV28 to TRBJ2-4; 7 nucleotides agree with TRBD1. The junction had 14 bases not matched to a gene; V was cut back by 6 bases and J by 9 bases. CDR1 is MDHEN and CDR2 is SYDVKM in the germline V gene. CDR3 size: 15 residues. CDR3 DNA sequence: TGTGCCAGCAGAACCCCCGAGGACAGGAGTGTCATTCAGTACTTC. It specifies CASRTPEDRSVIQYF.

V gene TRBV12-3 or TRBV12-4 combines with J gene TRBJ2-3; D gene ambiguous. Trimming removed 6 bases at V and 3 bases at J, with 7 bases between. This CDR3 is built from 12 residues. Here the CDR3 reads CASSKDTDTQYF. CDR3 nucleotide sequence: TGTGCCAGCAGCAAAGATACAGATACGCAGTATTTT.